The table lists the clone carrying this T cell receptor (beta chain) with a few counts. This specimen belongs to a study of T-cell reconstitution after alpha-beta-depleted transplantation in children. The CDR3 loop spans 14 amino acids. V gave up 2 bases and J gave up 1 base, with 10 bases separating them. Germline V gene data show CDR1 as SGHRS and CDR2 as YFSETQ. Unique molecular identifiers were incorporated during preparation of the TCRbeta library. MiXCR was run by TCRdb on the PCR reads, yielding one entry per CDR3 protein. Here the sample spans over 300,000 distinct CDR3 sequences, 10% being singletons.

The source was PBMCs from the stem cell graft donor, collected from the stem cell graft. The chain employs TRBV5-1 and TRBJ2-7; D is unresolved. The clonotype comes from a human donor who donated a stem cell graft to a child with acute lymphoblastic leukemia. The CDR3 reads CASSFDGPSYEQYF. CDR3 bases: TGCGCCAGCAGCTTTGACGGACCGTCCTACGAGCAGTACTTC.